This entry lists 8 T cell receptor beta chains sequenced from one sample in a study of T cells of healthy individuals. TCRdb passed the 5' RACE reads through MiXCR, listing each CDR3 protein once. Here the sample spans under 70,000 distinct CDR3 sequences, 14% to 15% being singletons. The source is a human donor in good health.

The gene calls are TRBV2 and TRBJ2-7; a weak D match, TRBD1 (6 bases). CDR1 is SNHLY and CDR2 is FYNNEI in the germline V gene. V gave up 1 base and J gave up 4 bases, with 17 bases separating them. This CDR3 spans 16 amino acids. The CDR3 sequence: CASSEDLGQNPYEQYF. CDR3 bases: TGTGCCAGCAGTGAAGACTTAGGACAGAACCCTTACGAGCAGTACTTC.

This clonotype appeared many times. The gene calls are TRBV9 and TRBJ1-1; D remains ambiguous. V was shortened by 0 bases and J by 8 bases, with 17 bases between the two germline ends. The CDR3 is made up of 15 amino acids. CDR1 and CDR2 from the germline V gene are SGDLS and YYNGEE. CDR3 loop: CASSVDLSGRAEAFF. Here the CDR3 DNA reads TGTGCCAGCAGCGTAGACTTATCGGGGAGAGCGGAAGCTTTCTTT.

This clonotype appeared many times. The chain links TRBV27 to TRBJ1-6, with D possibly TRBD1 on 5 matching bases. The germline CDR1 and CDR2 sequences are MNHEY and SMNVEV (reference sequence). V gave up 6 bases and J gave up 9 bases, with 15 bases separating them. CDR3 size: 14 residues. The CDR3 region has the DNA TGTGCCAGCAGAGAAAGGGGTTTTCGTTCACCCCTCCACTTT. Amino acid sequence: CASRERGFRSPLHF.

CDR3 coding DNA: TGTGCCAGCAGCTTAGCAGGCCCGGGTATGGTTAGGGAGACCCAGTACTTC. Protein sequence: CASSLAGPGMVRETQYF. V usage is TRBV7-6 and J usage is TRBJ2-5; no reliable D call. The CDR3 runs to 17 residues. Germline V gives CDR1 SGHVS, CDR2 FNYEAQ. V was shortened by 0 bases and J by 5 bases, with 19 bases between the two germline ends.

Ten or more counts support this clonotype. The rearrangement joins TRBV7-9 to TRBJ2-4; TRBD1 aligns across 8 bases. The length of the CDR3 is 16 residues. Unmatched junction bases numbered 6, after V lost 5 bases and J lost 0 bases. Germline V CDR1 and CDR2: SEHNR, FQNEAQ (reference sequence). CDR3 residues: CASSPTRGLAKNIQYF. The DNA for the CDR3 is TGTGCCAGCAGCCCAACCAGGGGGCTAGCCAAAAACATTCAGTACTTC.

The V and J genes are TRBV7-9 and TRBJ2-3, with 12 positions matching TRBD1. Germline loops: CDR1 SEHNR, CDR2 FQNEAQ (reference sequence). Losses at the gene ends were 5 bases for V and 4 bases for J; bases not matched to a gene: 13. CDR3 length: 18 residues. CDR3 coding DNA: TGTGCCAGCAGCCGCCTCGGGACAGGGGGCGTATCAGCAGATACGCAGTATTTT. It translates to CASSRLGTGGVSADTQYF.

The chain employs TRBV5-1 and TRBJ2-4; D gene ambiguous. This CDR3 is built from 11 residues. Germline V gene sequence: CDR1 SGHRS, CDR2 YFSETQ. V lost 2 bases and J 15 bases, leaving 12 bases between the germline ends. The CDR3 coding sequence is TGCGCCAGCAGCTTTGCCCCAAGGAGGTACTTC. Protein sequence: CASSFAPRRYF.

This clonotype was observed a handful of times. J is TRBJ2-7 and V is TRBV20-1; D possibly corresponds to TRBD2 (6 bases). The CDR3 is made up of 12 amino acids. Trimming stripped 3 bases from V and 4 bases from J, with 10 bases between. The V gene's germline CDR1 is DFQATT and CDR2 SNEGSKA (reference sequence). For the CDR3, the DNA is TGCAGTGCTAGCGGGAGTCTATACGAGCAGTACTTC. It codes for CSASGSLYEQYF.